This TCR beta chain derives from a study of sequential checkpoint blockade in melanoma (dated by TCRdb to the late 2010s). The study in broad terms: Patients were assigned by 1:1 randomization to either first-line nivolumab followed by ipilimumab (arm A) or ipilimumab followed by nivolumab (arm B). Maintenance nivolumab was given following each of the two trial sequences.

According to the study, the label for this sample's treatment or condition signals: randomized to nivolumab then ipilimumab (arm A) or the reverse (arm B). None of the trial patients had been given prior DNA-damaging chemotherapy. Live CD3+CD8+ cells negative for CD19 and CD56 were sorted from thawed PBMCs on a FACS Aria II flow cytometer. Samples came from patients with melanoma in CheckMate 064, a randomized, open-label phase II trial of sequential checkpoint blockade. Peripheral blood mononuclear cells were collected by leukapheresis, purified with Ficoll-Paque, and frozen in human serum with 10% DMSO. Purity of sorted blood CD3+CD8+ cells was verified at >98% immediately after sorting, followed by DNA extraction. What the work shows at the level of the full study, not this receptor alone: The response-prediction model combining TCR metrics and mutation burden needs validation in larger, independent patient cohorts.

According to the germline V gene, CDR1 reads MGHRA and CDR2 reads YSYEKL. Its CDR3 holds 15 amino acids, cysteine through phenylalanine. Only the CDR3 DNA stays, 45 bases, in frame from base 1. Deletion took 0 bases off V and 5 bases off J, with a span of 13 bases between the germline ends. As regards this clone: Its antigen is unknown. Within one base of it there is no much larger clone, and no base qualities were kept.

TCRbeta CDR3 regions were immunosequenced from genomic DNA with the immunoSEQ Assay. Genomic DNA was amplified by bias-controlled multiplex PCR before high-throughput sequencing. Under the source paper's analysis protocol: To quantify the absolute abundance of each unique TCRbeta CDR3 region, the sequences were collapsed and filtered. Clonality, defined as 1 minus Pielou's evenness, was calculated using only productive rearrangements. Clones with significantly greater frequencies in on-treatment versus baseline samples were identified using a previously published method. The table comes from immuneACCESS by way of TCRdb, which keeps in-frame sequences with V and J called. Part of the clones is missing from these tables; in studies checked, under half for an unresolved V gene and the rest for unknown reasons. V, J and clone size are those of that table, while D and trimming were read from the DNA. For this sample there are fewer than 40,000 clones; 70% to 90% appear just once. Around an eighth of the sample goes to the ten largest clones.

The sequence derives from a human donor with melanoma. The source material was CD8+ T cells sorted from blood (inferred from file names), sampled from a patient given nivolumab and ipilimumab in sequence. In this chain, TRBV4-1 is recombined with TRBJ2-5; a tentative D call is TRBD2 (7 bases match). The bases read TGCGCCAGCAGCCAAGAGGGAGGGGGGGGCGAGACCCAGTACTTC. The encoded protein is CASSQEGGGGETQYF.